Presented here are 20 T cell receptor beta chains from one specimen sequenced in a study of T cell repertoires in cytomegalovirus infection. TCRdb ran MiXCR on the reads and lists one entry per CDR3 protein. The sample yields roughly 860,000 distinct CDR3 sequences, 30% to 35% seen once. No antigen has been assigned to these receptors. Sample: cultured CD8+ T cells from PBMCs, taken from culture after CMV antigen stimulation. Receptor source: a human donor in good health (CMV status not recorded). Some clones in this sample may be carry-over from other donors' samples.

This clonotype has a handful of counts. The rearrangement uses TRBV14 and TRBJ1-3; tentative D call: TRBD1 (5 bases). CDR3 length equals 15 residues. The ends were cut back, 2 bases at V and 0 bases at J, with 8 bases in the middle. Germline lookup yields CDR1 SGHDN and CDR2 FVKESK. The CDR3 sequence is CASSQKGTSGNTIYF. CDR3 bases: TGTGCCAGCAGCCAAAAAGGGACCTCTGGAAACACCATATATTTT.

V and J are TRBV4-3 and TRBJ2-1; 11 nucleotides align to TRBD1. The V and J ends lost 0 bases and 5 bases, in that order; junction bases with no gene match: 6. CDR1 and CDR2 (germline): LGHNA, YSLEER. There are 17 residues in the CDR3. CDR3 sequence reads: CASSQEPPGQGDNEQFF. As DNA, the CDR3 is TGCGCCAGCAGCCAAGAACCTCCGGGACAGGGGGACAATGAGCAGTTCTTC.

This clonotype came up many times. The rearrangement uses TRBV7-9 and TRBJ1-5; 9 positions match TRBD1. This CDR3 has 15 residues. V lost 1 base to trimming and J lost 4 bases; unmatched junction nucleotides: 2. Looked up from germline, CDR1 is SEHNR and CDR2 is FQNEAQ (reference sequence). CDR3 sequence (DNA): TGTGCCAGCAGCTTAGTGGGGACAGGGAATCAGCCCCAGCATTTT. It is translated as CASSLVGTGNQPQHF.

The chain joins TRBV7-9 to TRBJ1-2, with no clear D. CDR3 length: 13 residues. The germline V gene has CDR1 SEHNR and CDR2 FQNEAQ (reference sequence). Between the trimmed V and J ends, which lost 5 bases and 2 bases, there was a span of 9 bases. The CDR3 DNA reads TGTGCCAGCAGCCCCCTACACAACTATGGCTACACCTTC. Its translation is CASSPLHNYGYTF.

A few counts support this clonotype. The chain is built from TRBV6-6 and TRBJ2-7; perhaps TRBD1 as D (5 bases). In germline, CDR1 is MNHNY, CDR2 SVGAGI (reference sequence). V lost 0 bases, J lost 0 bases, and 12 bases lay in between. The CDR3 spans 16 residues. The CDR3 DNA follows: TGTGCCAGCAGTTACTCTCCAAGGGGCCCCTCCTACGAGCAGTACGTC. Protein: CASSYSPRGPSYEQYV.

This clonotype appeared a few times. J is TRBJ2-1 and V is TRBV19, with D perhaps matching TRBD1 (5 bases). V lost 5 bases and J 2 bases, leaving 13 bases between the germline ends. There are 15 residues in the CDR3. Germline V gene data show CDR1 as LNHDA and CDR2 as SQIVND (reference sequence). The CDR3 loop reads CASSLTVSPYNEQFF. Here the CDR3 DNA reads TGTGCCAGTAGTCTGACAGTCTCTCCCTACAATGAGCAGTTCTTC.

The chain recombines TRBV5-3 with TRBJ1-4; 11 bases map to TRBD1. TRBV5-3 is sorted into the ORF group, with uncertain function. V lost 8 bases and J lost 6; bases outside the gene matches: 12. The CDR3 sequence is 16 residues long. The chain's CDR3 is CASSTGQGASDEKLFF. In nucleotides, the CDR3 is TGTGCCAGCAGCACTGGACAGGGGGCATCGGATGAAAAACTGTTTTTT.

Here the CDR3 reads CATGRGSSNEKLFF. The DNA for the CDR3 is TGTGCCACGGGAAGGGGGAGCTCTAATGAAAAACTGTTTTTT. The chain links TRBV19 to TRBJ1-4; tentative D call: TRBD1 (6 bases). CDR1 and CDR2 (germline): LNHDA, SQIVND (reference sequence). CDR3 size: 14 residues. The V end lost 10 bases, the J end lost 3 bases, and 15 bases lay between the germline ends.

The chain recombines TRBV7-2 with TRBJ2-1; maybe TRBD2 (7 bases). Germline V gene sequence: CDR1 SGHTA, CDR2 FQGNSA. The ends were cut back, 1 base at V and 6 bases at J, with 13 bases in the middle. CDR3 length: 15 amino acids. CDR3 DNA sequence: TGTGCCAGCAGCTTAGATGGGGGGGCCCTCAATGAGCAGTTCTTC. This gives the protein CASSLDGGALNEQFF.

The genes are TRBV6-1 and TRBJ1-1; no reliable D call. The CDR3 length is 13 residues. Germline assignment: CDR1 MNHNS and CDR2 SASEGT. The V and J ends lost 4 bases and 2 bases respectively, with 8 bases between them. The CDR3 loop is CASSAARNTEAFF. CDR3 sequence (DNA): TGTGCCAGCAGTGCGGCGCGAAACACTGAAGCTTTCTTT.

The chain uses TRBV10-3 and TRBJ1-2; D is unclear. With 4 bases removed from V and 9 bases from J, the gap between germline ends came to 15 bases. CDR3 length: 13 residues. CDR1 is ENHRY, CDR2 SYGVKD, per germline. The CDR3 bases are TGTGCCATCAGTGTTCGCGGGAATTGGAGCTACACCTTC. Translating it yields CAISVRGNWSYTF.

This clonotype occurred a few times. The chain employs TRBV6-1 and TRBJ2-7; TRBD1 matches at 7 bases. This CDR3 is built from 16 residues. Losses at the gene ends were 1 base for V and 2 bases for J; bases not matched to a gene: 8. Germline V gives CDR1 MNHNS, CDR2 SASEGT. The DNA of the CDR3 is TGTGCCAGCAGTGAAGGGGATCCGGGGACAGCCTACGAGCAGTACGTC. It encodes CASSEGDPGTAYEQYV.

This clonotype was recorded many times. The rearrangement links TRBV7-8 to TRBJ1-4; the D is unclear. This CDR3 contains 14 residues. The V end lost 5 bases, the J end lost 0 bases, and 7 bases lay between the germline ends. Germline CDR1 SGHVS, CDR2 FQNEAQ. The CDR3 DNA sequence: TGTGCCAGCAGCAAAGGCGCAACTAATGAAAAACTGTTTTTT. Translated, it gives CASSKGATNEKLFF. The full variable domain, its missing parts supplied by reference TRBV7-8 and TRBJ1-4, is GAGVSQSPRYKVAKRGQDVALRCDPISGHVSLFWYQQALGQGPEFLTYFQNEAQLDKSGLPSDRFFAERPEGSVSTLKIQRTQQEDSAVYLCASSKGATNEKLFFGSGTQLSVL.

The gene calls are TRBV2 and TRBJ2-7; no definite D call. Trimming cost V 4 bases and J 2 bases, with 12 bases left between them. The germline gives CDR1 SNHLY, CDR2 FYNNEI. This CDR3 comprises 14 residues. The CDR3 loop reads CASSVRPRPYEQYF. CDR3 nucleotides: TGTGCCAGCAGTGTACGCCCTCGCCCCTACGAGCAGTACTTC.

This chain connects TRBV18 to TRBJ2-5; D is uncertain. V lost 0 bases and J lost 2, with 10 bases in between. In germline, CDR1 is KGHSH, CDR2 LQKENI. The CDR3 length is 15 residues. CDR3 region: CASSPPNAIQETQYF. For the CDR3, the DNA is TGTGCCAGCTCACCACCTAATGCGATACAAGAGACCCAGTACTTC.

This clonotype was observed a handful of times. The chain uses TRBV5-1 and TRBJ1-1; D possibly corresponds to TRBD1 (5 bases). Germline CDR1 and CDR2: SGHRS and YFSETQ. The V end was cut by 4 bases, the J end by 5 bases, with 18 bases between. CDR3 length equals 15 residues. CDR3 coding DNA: TGCGCCAGCAGCCCCGGGACGGGAAGTCCTACTGAAGCTTTCTTT. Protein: CASSPGTGSPTEAFF.

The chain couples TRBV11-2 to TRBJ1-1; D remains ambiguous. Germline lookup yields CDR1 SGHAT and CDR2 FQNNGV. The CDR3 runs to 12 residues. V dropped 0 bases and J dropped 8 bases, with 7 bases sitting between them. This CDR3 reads CASSLERPEAFF. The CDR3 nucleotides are TGTGCCAGCAGCTTAGAAAGGCCCGAAGCTTTCTTT.

CDR3 in DNA: TGTGCCAGCAGTTTTATGGGGAATCAAGAGACCCAGTACTTC. It yields the protein CASSFMGNQETQYF. This rearrangement joins TRBV12-3 or TRBV12-4 to TRBJ2-5; D unclear. The V end was cut by 3 bases, the J end by 2 bases, with 10 bases between. The CDR3 is 14 amino acids.

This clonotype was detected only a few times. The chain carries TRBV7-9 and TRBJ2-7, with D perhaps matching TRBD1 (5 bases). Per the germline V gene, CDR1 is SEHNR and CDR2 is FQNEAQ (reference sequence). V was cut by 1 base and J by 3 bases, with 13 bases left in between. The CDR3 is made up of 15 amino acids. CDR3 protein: CASSLGPGLLYEQYV. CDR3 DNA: TGTGCCAGCAGCTTAGGCCCAGGGCTACTCTACGAGCAGTACGTC.

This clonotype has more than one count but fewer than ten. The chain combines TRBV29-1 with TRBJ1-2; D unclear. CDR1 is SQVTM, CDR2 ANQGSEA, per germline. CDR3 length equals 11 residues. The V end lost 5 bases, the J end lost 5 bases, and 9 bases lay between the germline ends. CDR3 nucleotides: TGCAGCGTTCCAAGGCCTTATGGCTACACCTTC. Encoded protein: CSVPRPYGYTF. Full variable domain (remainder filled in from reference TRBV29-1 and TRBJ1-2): SAVISQKPSRDICQRGTSLTIQCQVDSQVTMMFWYRQQPGQSLTLIATANQGSEATYESGFVIDKFPISRPNLTFSTLTVSNMSPEDSSIYLCSVPRPYGYTFGSGTRLTVV.